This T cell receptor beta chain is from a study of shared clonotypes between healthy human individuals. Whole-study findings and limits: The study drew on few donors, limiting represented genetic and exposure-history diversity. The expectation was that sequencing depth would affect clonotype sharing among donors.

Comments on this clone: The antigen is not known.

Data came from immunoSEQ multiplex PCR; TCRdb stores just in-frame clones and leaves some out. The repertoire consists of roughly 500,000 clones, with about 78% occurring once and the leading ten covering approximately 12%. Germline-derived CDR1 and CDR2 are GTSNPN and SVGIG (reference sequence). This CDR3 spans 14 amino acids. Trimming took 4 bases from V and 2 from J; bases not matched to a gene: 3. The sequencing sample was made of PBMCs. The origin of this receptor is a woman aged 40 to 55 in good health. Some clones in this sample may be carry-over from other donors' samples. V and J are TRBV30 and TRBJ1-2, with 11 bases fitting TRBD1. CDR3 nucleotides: TGTGCCTGGACCCGGGACAGGGGGAACTATGGCTACACCTTC. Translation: CAWTRDRGNYGYTF.